This is a list of T cell receptor beta chains from one sample in a study of blood T cell repertoires in COVID-19. Here immunoSEQ multiplex PCR was the method, and the copy in TCRdb shows in-frame clones only, minus some. The sample has around 470,000 clones; roughly 91% are singletons. Sequenced sample: PBMCs or T cells enriched from blood (not recorded which). Receptor source: a man younger than 35 who had recovered from COVID-19. CDR3s include the opening cysteine and the closing phenylalanine or tryptophan. Each record gives: V gene, clone size, D gene, J gene, CDR3 DNA, CDR3 protein. The D gene is left open where the match is weak. Clone sizes are given selectively: once, few, many, or a class where the clone is expanded.

>TRBV7-2|NA|NA|TRBJ2-2
TGTGCCAGCAGCTTAGTGACAGTAAACACCGGGGAGCTGTTTTTT
CASSLVTVNTGELFF
>TRBV5-5|NA|NA|TRBJ2-2
TGTGCCAGCAGCTTGGGCGGAACAGTGGAGGCCGGGGAGCTGTTTTTT
CASSLGGTVEAGELFF
>TRBV19|NA|NA|TRBJ1-2
TGTGCCAGTAGTATCAGGCGGGACTATGGCTACACCTTC
CASSIRRDYGYTF
>TRBV7-6|NA|NA|TRBJ1-3
TGTGCCAGCAGTGGGTTGGACAGCGCTGGAAACACCATATATTTT
CASSGLDSAGNTIYF
>TRBV5-1|once|NA|TRBJ2-7
TGCGCCAGCAGCTTGGTGGAGGGGACCTACGAGCAGTACTTC
CASSLVEGTYEQYF
>TRBV9|NA|NA|TRBJ2-1
TGTGCCAGCAGCGGGAGTGTGACCTACAATGAGCAGTTCTTC
CASSGSVTYNEQFF
>TRBV9|NA|TRBD1|TRBJ2-2
TGTGCCAGCAGCACCCGACAGGGGGCGACCGGGGAGCTGTTTTTT
CASSTRQGATGELFF
>TRBV7-9|NA|NA|TRBJ1-4
TGTGCCAGCAGCTTAGCGCGTTTCGAAAAACTGTTTTTT
CASSLARFEKLFF
>TRBV2|NA|NA|TRBJ2-5
TGTGCCAGCAGTCGCCGGGAGCAAGAGACCCAGTACTTC
CASSRREQETQYF
>TRBV2|NA|TRBD2|TRBJ2-7
TGTGCCAGCAGTTTCGGGACTAGCGGCGAGCAGTACTTC
CASSFGTSGEQYF
>TRBV19|NA|NA|TRBJ1-4
TGTGCCAGTAGTACCCAAGGGGAAAGGGAAAAACTGTTTTTT
CASSTQGEREKLFF
>TRBV7-9|NA|NA|TRBJ1-2
TGTGCCAGCAGCTTAGAGGGGGTCCACAGGGACTATGGCTACACCTTC
CASSLEGVHRDYGYTF
>TRBV7-8|NA|TRBD2|TRBJ2-1
TGTGCCAGCAGCTCTACTAGCGGAACATACAATGAGCAGTTCTTC
CASSSTSGTYNEQFF
>TRBV4-1|NA|NA|TRBJ2-7
TGCGCCAGCAGCCACACAGGGACTAAAGACGAGCAGTACTTC
CASSHTGTKDEQYF
>TRBV7-8|NA|NA|TRBJ1-1
TGTGCCAGCAGCGCCCAGGCGGGTAACATGAACACTGAAGCTTTCTTT
CASSAQAGNMNTEAFF
>TRBV7-9|NA|TRBD2|TRBJ2-1
TGTGCCAGCAGCGTAAGTCCGGGACTAGGATTTGGTGAGCAGTTCTTC
CASSVSPGLGFGEQFF
>TRBV7-3|NA|NA|TRBJ2-1
TGTGCCAGCAGCTTAGGGGGGGCTTCCTACAATGAGCAGTTCTTC
CASSLGGASYNEQFF
>TRBV18|NA|TRBD1|TRBJ1-6
TGTGCCAGCTCACCAGTCGTGGGACAGACTAATTCACCCCTCCACTTT
CASSPVVGQTNSPLHF
>TRBV7-2|NA|TRBD1|TRBJ2-7
TGTGCCAGCAGCTTAGTATTGGGACAGCCTTCCTACGAGCAGTACTTC
CASSLVLGQPSYEQYF
>TRBV11-2|NA|TRBD1|TRBJ1-1
TGTGCCAGCAGCCTCGGGACAGCTGAAGCTTTCTTT
CASSLGTAEAFF
>TRBV5-1|once|NA|TRBJ2-1
TGCGCCAGCAGAAGAGACAGCACCCACAATGAGCAGTTCTTC
CASRRDSTHNEQFF
>TRBV5-6|NA|NA|TRBJ2-1
TGTGCCAGCAGCTTGGCTTCTCTGGACAGCTTAACCAATGAGCAGTTCTTC
CASSLASLDSLTNEQFF
>TRBV28|NA|TRBD1|TRBJ1-2
TGTGCCAGCAGTTTAACGACAGGGACGATCTATGGCTACACCTTC
CASSLTTGTIYGYTF
>TRBV12-3/TRBV12-4|once|NA|TRBJ1-6
TGTGCCAGCAGGCCAGGTGTAGGTCCCCTCCACTTT
CASRPGVGPLHF
>TRBV2|NA|NA|TRBJ1-2
TGTGCCAGCAGCCCCGTCACATATGGCTACACCTTC
CASSPVTYGYTF
>TRBV12-3/TRBV12-4|NA|NA|TRBJ1-6
TGTGCCAGCAGCCTTCTCAATTCACCCCTCCACTTT
CASSLLNSPLHF
>TRBV7-8|NA|TRBD1|TRBJ2-7
TGTGCCAGCAGCCGTGGACAGGGTCTAGAGCAGTACTTC
CASSRGQGLEQYF
>TRBV29-1|NA|NA|TRBJ1-2
TGCAGCGTTGATTCGCCGAGGATCTATGGCTACACCTTC
CSVDSPRIYGYTF
>TRBV2|NA|TRBD1|TRBJ1-2
TGTGCCAGCAGCCCGGACAGGACTCGCTATGGCTACACCTTC
CASSPDRTRYGYTF